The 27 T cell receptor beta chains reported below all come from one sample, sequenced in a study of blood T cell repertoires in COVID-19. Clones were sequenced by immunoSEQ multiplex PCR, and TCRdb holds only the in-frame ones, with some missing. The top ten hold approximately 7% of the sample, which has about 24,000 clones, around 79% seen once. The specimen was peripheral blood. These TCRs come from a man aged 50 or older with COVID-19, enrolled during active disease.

CDR3 nucleotides: TGTGCCAGCTCATCTCCAACGGGGGACCGAGCCAACAATGAGCAGTTCTTC. This encodes CASSSPTGDRANNEQFF. The chain employs TRBV9 and TRBJ2-1, with TRBD2 as a possible D gene (6 bases). The CDR3 length is 17 residues. Germline loops: CDR1 SGDLS, CDR2 YYNGEE. V was trimmed by 7 bases and J by 5 bases, leaving 25 bases between them. Full variable domain (remainder filled in from reference TRBV9 and TRBJ2-1): DSGVTQTPKHLITATGQRVTLRCSPRSGDLSVYWYQQSLDQGLQFLIQYYNGEERAKGNILERFSAQQFPDLHSELNLSSLELGDSALYFCASSSPTGDRANNEQFFGPGTRLTVL.

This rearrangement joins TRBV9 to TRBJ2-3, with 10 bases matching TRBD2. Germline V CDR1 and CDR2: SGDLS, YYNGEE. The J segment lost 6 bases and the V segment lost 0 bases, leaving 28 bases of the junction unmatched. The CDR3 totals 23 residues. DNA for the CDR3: TGTGCCAGCAGCGTAGTCTTTCGTGGGTCGGCCTCCGTAACTAGCGGGGCACGGGATACGCAGTATTTT. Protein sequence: CASSVVFRGSASVTSGARDTQYF.

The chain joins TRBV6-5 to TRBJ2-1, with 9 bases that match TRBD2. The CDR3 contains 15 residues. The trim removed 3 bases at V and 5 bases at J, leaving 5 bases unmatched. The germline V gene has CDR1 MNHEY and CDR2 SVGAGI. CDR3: CASSYRSSGNNEQFF. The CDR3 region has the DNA TGTGCCAGCAGTTATAGGTCTAGCGGGAACAATGAGCAGTTCTTC.

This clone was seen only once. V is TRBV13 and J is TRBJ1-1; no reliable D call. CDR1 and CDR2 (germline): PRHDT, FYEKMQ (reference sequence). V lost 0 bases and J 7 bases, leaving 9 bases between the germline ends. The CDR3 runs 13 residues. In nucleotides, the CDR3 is TGTGCCAGCAGCTTAGGCCGTAGGAGTGAAGCTTTCTTT. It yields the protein CASSLGRRSEAFF.

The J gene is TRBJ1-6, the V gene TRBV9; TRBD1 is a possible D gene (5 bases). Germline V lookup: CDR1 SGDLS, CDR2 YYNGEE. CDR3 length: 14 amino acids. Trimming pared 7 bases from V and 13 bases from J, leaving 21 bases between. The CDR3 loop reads CASSRDTGFSPLHF. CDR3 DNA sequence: TGTGCCAGCTCCAGGGATACAGGATTCTCGCCCCTCCACTTT.

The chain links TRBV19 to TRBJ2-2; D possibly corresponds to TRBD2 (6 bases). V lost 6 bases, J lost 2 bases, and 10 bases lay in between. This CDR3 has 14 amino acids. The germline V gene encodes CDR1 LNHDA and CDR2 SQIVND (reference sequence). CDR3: CASRTGGNTGELFF. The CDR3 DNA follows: TGTGCCAGTAGAACCGGGGGTAACACCGGGGAGCTGTTTTTT.

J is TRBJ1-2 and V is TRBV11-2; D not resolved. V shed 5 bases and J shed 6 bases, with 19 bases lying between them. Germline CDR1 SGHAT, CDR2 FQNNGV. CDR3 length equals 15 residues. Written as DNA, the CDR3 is TGTGCCAGCAGCCGTCCGGGAAACCGGAGAAATGGCTACACCTTC. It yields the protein CASSRPGNRRNGYTF.

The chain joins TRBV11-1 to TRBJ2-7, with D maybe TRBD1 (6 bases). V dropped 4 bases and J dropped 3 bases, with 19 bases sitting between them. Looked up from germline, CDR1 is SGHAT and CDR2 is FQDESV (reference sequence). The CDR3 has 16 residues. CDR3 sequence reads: CASSSPARGGYYEQYF. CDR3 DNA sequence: TGTGCCAGCAGCTCGCCCGCACGAGGGGGTTACTACGAGCAGTACTTC.

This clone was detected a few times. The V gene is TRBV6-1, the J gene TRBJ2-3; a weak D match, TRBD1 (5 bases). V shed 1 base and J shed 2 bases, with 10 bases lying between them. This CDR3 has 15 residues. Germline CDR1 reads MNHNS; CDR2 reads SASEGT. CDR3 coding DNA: TGTGCCAGCAGTGAAGTAATCAGGGACACAGATACGCAGTATTTT. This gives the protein CASSEVIRDTDTQYF.

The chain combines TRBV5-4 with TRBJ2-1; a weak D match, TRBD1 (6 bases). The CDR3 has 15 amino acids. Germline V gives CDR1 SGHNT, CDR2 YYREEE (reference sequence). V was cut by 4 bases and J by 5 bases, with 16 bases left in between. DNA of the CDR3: TGTGCCAGCAGCCGGGCATCGGACAGTGACAATGAGCAGTTCTTC. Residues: CASSRASDSDNEQFF.

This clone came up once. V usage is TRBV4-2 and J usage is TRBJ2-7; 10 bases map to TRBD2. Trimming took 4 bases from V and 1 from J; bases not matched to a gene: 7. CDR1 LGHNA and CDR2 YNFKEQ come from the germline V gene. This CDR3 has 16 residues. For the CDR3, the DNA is TGTGCCAGCAGCCCCCCGGGACTAGCGAGGTCCTACGAGCAGTACTTC. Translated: CASSPPGLARSYEQYF.

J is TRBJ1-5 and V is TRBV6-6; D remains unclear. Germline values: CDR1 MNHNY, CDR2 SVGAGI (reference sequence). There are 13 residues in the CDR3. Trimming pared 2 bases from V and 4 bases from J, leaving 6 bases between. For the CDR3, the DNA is TGTGCCAGCAGTTACGGTCAGAATCAGCCCCAGCATTTT. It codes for CASSYGQNQPQHF.

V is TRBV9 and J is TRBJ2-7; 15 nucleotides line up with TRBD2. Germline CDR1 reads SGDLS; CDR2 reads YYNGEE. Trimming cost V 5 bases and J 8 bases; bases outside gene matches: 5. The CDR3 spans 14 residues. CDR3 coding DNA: TGTGCCAGCAGTCCGGGACTAGCGGGGGGCAAGCAGTACTTC. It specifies CASSPGLAGGKQYF.

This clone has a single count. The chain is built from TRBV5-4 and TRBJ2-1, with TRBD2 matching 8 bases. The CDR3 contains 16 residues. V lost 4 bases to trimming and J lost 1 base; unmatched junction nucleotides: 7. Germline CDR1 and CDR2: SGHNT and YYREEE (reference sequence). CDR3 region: CASSPLGGRSYNEQFF. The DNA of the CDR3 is TGTGCCAGCAGCCCCCTCGGCGGGAGGTCCTACAATGAGCAGTTCTTC. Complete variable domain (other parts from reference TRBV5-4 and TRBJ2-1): ETGVTQSPTHLIKTRGQQVTLRCSSQSGHNTVSWYQQALGQGPQFIFQYYREEENGRGNFPPRFSGLQFPNYSSELNVNALELDDSALYLCASSPLGGRSYNEQFFGPGTRLTVL.

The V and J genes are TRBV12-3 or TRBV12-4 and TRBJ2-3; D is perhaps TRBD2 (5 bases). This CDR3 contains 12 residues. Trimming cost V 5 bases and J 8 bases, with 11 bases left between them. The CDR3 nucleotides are TGTGCCAGCAGTAGAGGGCCGGGTACGCAGTATTTT. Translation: CASSRGPGTQYF.

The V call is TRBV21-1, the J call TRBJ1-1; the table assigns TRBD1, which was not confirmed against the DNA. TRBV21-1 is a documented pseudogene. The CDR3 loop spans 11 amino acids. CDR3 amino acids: CDQGAETEAFF. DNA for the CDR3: TGTGACCAGGGGGCGGAAACTGAAGCTTTCTTT.

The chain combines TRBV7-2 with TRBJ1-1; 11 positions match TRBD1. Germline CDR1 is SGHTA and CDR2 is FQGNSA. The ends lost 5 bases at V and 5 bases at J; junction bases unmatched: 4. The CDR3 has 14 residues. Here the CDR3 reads CASSPDRGRTEAFF. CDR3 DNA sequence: TGTGCCAGCAGCCCGGACAGGGGGCGGACTGAAGCTTTCTTT.

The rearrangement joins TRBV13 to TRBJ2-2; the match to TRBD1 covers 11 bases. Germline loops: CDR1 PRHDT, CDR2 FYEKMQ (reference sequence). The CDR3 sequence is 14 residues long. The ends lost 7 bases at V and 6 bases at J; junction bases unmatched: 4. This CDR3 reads CASTGDRGAGELFF. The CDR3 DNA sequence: TGTGCCAGCACCGGGGACAGGGGGGCCGGGGAGCTGTTTTTT.

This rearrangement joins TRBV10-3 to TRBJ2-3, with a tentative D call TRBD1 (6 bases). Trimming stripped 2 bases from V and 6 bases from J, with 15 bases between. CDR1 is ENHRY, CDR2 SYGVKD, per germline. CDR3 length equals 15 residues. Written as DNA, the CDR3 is TGTGCCATCAGTGAGCGAGGGGGAGTAGGGGATACGCAGTATTTT. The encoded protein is CAISERGGVGDTQYF.

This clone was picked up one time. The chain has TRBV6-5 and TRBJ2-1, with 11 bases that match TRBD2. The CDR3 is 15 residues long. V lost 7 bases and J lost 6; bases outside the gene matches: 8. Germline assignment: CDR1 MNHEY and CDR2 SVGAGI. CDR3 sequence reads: CASILEGTSGNEQFF. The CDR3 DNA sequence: TGTGCCAGCATACTAGAGGGGACTAGCGGCAATGAGCAGTTCTTC.

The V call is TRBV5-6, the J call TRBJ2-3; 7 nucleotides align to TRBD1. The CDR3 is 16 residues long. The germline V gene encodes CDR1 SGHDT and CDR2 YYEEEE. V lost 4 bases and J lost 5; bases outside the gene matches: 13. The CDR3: CASSLGTAVRVDTQYF. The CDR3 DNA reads TGTGCCAGCAGCCTAGGGACAGCCGTTAGAGTAGATACGCAGTATTTT. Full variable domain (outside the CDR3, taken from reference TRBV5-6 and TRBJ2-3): DAGVTQSPTHLIKTRGQQVTLRCSPKSGHDTVSWYQQALGQGPQFIFQYYEEEERQRGNFPDRFSGHQFPNYSSELNVNALLLGDSALYLCASSLGTAVRVDTQYFGPGTRLTVL.

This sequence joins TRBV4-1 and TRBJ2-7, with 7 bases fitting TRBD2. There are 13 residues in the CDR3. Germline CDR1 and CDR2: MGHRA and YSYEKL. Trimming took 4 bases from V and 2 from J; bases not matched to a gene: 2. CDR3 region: CASSLGLAYEQYF. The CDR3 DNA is TGCGCCAGCAGCCTAGGACTAGCCTACGAGCAGTACTTC.

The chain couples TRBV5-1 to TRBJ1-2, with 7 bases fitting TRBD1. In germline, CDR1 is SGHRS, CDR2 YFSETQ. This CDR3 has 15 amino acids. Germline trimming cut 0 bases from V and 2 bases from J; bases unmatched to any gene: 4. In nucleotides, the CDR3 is TGCGCCAGCAGCTTGGGAGACAGGGACAACTATGGCTACACCTTC. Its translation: CASSLGDRDNYGYTF.

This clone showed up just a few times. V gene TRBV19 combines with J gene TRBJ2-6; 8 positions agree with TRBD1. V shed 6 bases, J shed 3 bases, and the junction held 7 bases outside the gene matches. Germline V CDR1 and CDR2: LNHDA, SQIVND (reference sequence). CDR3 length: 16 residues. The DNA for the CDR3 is TGTGCCAGTAGGGACAGGGTTGGAGGTGGGGCCAACGTCCTGACTTTC. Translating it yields CASRDRVGGGANVLTF. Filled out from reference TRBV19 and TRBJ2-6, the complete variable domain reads DGGITQSPKYLFRKEGQNVTLSCEQNLNHDAMYWYRQDPGQGLRLIYYSQIVNDFQKGDIAEGYSVSREKKESFPLTVTSAQKNPTAFYLCASRDRVGGGANVLTFGAGSRLTVL.

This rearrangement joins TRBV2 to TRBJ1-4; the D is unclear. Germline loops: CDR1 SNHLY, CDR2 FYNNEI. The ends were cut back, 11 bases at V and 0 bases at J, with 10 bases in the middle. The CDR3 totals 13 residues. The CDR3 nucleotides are TGTGCCGGCCAACAAGCAACTAATGAAAAACTGTTTTTT. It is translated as CAGQQATNEKLFF.

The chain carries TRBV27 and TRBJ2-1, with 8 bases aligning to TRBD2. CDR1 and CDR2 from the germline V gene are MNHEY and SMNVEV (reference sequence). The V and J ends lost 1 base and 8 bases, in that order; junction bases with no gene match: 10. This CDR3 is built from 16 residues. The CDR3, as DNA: TGTGCCAGCAGTTTATTCGCGGGGGGATTTATGGATGAGCAGTTCTTC. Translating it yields CASSLFAGGFMDEQFF.

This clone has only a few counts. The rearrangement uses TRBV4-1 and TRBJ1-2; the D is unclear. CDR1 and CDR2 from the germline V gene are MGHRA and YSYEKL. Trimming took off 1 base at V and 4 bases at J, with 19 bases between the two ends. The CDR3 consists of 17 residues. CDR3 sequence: CASSQASKGRRPYGYTF. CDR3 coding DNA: TGCGCCAGCAGCCAAGCCTCTAAAGGAAGGCGGCCCTATGGCTACACCTTC.